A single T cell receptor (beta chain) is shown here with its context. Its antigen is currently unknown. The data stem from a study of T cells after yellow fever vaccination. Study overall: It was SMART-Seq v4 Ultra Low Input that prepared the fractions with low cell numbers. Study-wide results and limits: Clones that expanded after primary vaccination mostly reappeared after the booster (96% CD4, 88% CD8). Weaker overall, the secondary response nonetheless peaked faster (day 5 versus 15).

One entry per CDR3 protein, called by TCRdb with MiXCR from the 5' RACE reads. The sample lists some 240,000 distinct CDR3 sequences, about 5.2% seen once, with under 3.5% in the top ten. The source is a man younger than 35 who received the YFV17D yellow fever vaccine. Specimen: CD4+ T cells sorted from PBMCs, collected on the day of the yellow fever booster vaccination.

This CDR3 reads CSATPTWGQGTIQYF. Written as DNA, the CDR3 is TGCAGTGCTACCCCCACGTGGGGACAGGGGACCATTCAGTACTTC. The chain carries TRBV20-1 and TRBJ2-4; 10 nucleotides match TRBD1. The CDR3 runs to 15 residues. V was clipped by 4 bases and J by 9 bases; unmatched bases: 12. CDR1 is DFQATT and CDR2 is SNEGSKA in the germline V gene (reference sequence).